Listed here are 11 T cell receptor beta chains from one sample, sequenced in a study of OX40 agonist ivuxolimab in advanced cancers. Generated by immunoSEQ multiplex PCR, the TCRdb table keeps only in-frame clones and is missing some. The repertoire holds tens of thousands of clones, with 85% to 90% as singletons. Specimen: CD4+ or CD8+ T cells sorted from blood, collected in a trial of the OX40 agonist ivuxolimab. These receptors all stem from an adult with an advanced solid tumor such as melanoma, head and neck, liver or kidney cancer.

The chain recombines TRBV4-1 with TRBJ2-1, with 13 bases identical to TRBD2. V dropped 3 bases and J dropped 3; count of bases not matched to a gene: 8. CDR1 and CDR2 from the germline V gene are MGHRA and YSYEKL. The CDR3 extends over 18 amino acids. CDR3 protein: CASSHGLAGALYYNEQFF. The CDR3 DNA sequence: TGCGCCAGCAGCCACGGACTAGCGGGAGCGCTTTACTACAATGAGCAGTTCTTC.

This chain uses TRBV6-5 with TRBJ1-5; D unresolved. The CDR3 has 14 residues. Germline V gene sequence: CDR1 MNHEY, CDR2 SVGAGI. V shed 6 bases and J shed 6 bases, with 15 bases lying between them. DNA for the CDR3: TGTGCCAGCAGCCGGGAGTTCACCACTCAGCCCCAGCATTTT. Its translation: CASSREFTTQPQHF.

This sequence joins TRBV19 and TRBJ1-1; tentatively, D is TRBD1 (5 bases). Germline CDR1 LNHDA, CDR2 SQIVND (reference sequence). The V and J ends lost 5 bases and 10 bases respectively, with 14 bases between them. The length of the CDR3 is 12 residues. The CDR3 DNA reads as TGTGCCAGTAGTCCTAAGGGGAGCGGAGCTTTCTTT. Amino acid sequence: CASSPKGSGAFF.

This chain uses TRBV11-3 with TRBJ2-3, with 8 bases fitting TRBD1. The length of the CDR3 is 16 residues. V dropped 0 bases and J dropped 3; count of bases not matched to a gene: 5. Germline V gene sequence: CDR1 SGHNT, CDR2 YENEEA. The CDR3 DNA follows: TGTGCCAGCAGCTTAGAAGATAACAGGGGGACAGATACGCAGTATTTT. Its translation: CASSLEDNRGTDTQYF.

The count of this clone is one. This chain links TRBV7-6 with TRBJ2-7; D gene uncertain. The V gene's germline CDR1 is SGHVS and CDR2 FNYEAQ. V gave up 4 bases and J gave up 4 bases, with 14 bases separating them. This CDR3 is 14 amino acids long. DNA of the CDR3: TGTGCCAGCAGCTGGGGTGGAGACATTTACGAGCAGTACTTC. It codes for CASSWGGDIYEQYF.

The chain links TRBV25-1 to TRBJ2-7; a weak D match, TRBD2 (5 bases). V was cut by 4 bases and J by 2 bases, with 12 bases left in between. The germline V gene encodes CDR1 MGHDK and CDR2 SYGVNS. This CDR3 is 14 amino acids long. CDR3 sequence reads: CASSVAPGAYEQYF. CDR3 coding DNA: TGTGCCAGCAGTGTGGCCCCCGGGGCCTACGAGCAGTACTTC.

The V gene is TRBV9, the J gene TRBJ2-1; D is ambiguous. The CDR3 has 12 residues. Germline V gene lookup returns CDR1 SGDLS and CDR2 YYNGEE. Trimming shortened V by 1 base and J by 5 bases, and 4 bases separated the two germline ends. CDR3 in DNA: TGTGCCAGCAGCGTATCTGACAATGAGCAGTTCTTC. This encodes CASSVSDNEQFF.

V and J are TRBV7-9 and TRBJ2-7; the match to TRBD2 covers 8 bases. Germline CDR1 reads SEHNR; CDR2 reads FQNEAQ (reference sequence). With V trimmed by 2 bases and J by 3 bases, 0 bases remained unmatched. This CDR3 contains 13 residues. This CDR3 is CASSLSGSYEQYF. CDR3 nucleotide sequence: TGTGCCAGCAGCTTAAGCGGGAGCTACGAGCAGTACTTC.

The V and J genes are TRBV29-1 and TRBJ2-7; D unclear. CDR3 length: 12 amino acids. The germline V gene encodes CDR1 SQVTM and CDR2 ANQGSEA. V was trimmed by 5 bases and J by 1 base, leaving 9 bases between them. The CDR3 loop is CSVRHTSYEQYF. CDR3 coding DNA: TGCAGCGTTCGCCATACTTCCTACGAGCAGTACTTC.

The chain links TRBV10-3 to TRBJ2-2; D unresolved. This CDR3 contains 13 residues. The V end lost 4 bases, the J end lost 2 bases, and 5 bases lay between the germline ends. Germline V gene sequence: CDR1 ENHRY, CDR2 SYGVKD. The CDR3 loop reads CAISGDNTGELFF. The CDR3 nucleotides read TGTGCCATCAGTGGAGACAACACCGGGGAGCTGTTTTTT.

The rearrangement uses TRBV4-1 and TRBJ2-2; D ambiguous. V was cut by 0 bases and J by 6 bases, with 11 bases left in between. The CDR3 runs 15 residues. Germline values: CDR1 MGHRA, CDR2 YSYEKL. The CDR3 DNA is TGCGCCAGCAGCCAAGATTCGACGTGGGCCGGGGAGCTGTTTTTT. Translating gives CASSQDSTWAGELFF.